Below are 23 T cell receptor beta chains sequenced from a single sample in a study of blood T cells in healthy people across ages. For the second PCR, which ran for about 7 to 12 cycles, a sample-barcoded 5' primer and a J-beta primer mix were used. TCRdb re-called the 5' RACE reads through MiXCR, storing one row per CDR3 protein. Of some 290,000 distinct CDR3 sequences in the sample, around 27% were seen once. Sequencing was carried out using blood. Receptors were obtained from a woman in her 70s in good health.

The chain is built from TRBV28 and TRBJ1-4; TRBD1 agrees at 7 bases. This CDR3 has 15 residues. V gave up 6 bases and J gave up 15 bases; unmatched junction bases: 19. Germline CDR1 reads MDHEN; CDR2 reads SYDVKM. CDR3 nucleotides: TGTGCCAGCAGGGACGAGGACAGGCGGCCGGGTTGGGTGTTTTTT. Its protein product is CASRDEDRRPGWVFF.

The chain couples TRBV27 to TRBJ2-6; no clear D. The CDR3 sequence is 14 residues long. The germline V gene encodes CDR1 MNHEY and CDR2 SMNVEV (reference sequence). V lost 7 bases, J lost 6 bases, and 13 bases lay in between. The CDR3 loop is CASKFSFEANVLTF. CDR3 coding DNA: TGTGCCAGCAAGTTCTCTTTCGAGGCCAACGTCCTGACTTTC.

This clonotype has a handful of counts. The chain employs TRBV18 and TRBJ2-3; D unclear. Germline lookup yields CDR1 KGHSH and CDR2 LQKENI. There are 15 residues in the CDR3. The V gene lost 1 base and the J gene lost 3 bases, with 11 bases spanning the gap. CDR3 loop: CASSPQSDGTDTQYF. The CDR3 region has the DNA TGTGCCAGCTCACCACAATCCGACGGGACAGATACGCAGTATTTT.

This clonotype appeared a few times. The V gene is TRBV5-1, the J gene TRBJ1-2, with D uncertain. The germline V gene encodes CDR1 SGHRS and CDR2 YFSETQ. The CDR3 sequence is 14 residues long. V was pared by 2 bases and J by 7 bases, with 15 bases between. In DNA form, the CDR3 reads TGCGCCAGCAGCTTTGATCACCGGGAAGGTGGCTACACCTTC. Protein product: CASSFDHREGGYTF.

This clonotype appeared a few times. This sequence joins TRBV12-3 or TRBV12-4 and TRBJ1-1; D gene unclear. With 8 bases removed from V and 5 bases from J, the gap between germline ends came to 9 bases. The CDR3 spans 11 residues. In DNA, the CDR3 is TGTGCCAGCTGTAGTGGGACTGAAGCTTTCTTT. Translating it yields CASCSGTEAFF.

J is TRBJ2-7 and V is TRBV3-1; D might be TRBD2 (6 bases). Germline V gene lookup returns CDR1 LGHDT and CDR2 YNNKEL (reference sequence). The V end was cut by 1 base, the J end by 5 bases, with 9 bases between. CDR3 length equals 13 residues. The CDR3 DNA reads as TGTGCCAGCAGCCAAGGTAGCGGCCACGAGCAGTACTTC. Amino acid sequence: CASSQGSGHEQYF.

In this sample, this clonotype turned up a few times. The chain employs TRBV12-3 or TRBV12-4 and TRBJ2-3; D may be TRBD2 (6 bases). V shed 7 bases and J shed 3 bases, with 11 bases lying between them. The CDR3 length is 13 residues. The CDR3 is CASTMGGTDTQYF. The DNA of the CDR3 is TGTGCCAGCACGATGGGAGGTACAGATACGCAGTATTTT.

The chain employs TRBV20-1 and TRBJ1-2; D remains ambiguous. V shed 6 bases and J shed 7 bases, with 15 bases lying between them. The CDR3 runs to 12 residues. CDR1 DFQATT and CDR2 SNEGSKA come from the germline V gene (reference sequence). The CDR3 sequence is CSAETRISGYTF. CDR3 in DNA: TGCAGTGCCGAGACCCGGATTAGTGGCTACACCTTC.

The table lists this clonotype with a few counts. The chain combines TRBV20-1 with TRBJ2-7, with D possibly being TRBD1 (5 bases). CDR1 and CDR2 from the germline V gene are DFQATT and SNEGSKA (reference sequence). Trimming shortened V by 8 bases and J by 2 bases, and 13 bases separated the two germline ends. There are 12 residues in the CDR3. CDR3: CSTKGRTYEQYF. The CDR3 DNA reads TGCAGTACAAAGGGGCGGACCTACGAGCAGTACTTC.

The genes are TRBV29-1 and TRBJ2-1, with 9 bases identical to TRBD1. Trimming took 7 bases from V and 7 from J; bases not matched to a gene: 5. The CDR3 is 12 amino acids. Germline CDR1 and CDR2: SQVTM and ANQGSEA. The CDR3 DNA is TGCAGCGGATCGACAGGGGGGAATGAGCAGTTCTTC. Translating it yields CSGSTGGNEQFF.

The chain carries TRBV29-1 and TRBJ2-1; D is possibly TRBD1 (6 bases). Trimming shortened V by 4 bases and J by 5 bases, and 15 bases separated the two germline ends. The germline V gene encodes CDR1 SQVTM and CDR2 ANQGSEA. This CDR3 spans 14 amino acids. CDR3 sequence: CSVGWAGAHNEQFF. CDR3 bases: TGCAGCGTTGGTTGGGCAGGGGCCCACAATGAGCAGTTCTTC.

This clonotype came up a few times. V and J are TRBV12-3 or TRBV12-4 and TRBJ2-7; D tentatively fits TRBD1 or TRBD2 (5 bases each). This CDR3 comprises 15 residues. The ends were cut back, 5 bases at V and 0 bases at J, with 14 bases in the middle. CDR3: CASSQTGAPSYEQYF. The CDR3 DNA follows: TGTGCCAGCAGTCAGACCGGGGCCCCCTCCTACGAGCAGTACTTC.

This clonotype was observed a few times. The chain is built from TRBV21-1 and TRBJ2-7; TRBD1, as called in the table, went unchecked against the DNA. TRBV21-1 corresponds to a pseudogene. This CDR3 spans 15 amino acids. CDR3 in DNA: TGTGCCAGCAGCCCGGCGGGGGACACCTCCTACGAGCAGTACTTC. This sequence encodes CASSPAGDTSYEQYF.

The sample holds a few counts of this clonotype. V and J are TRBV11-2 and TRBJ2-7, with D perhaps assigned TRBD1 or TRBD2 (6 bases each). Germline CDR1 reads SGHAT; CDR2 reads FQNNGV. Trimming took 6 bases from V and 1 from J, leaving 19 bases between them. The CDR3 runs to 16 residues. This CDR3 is CASRGGLGTVSYEQYF. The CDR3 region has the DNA TGTGCCAGCAGGGGGGGCTTGGGGACCGTGTCCTACGAGCAGTACTTC.

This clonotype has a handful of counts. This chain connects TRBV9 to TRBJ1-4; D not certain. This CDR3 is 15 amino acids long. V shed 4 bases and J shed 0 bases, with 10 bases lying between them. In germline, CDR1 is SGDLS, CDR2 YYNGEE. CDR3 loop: CASSLTTTTNEKLFF. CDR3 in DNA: TGTGCCAGCAGCCTAACGACAACAACTAATGAAAAACTGTTTTTT.

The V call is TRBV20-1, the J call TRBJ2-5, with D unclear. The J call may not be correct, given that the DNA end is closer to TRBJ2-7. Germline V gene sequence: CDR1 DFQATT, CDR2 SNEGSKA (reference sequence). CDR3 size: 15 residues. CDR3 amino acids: CSARFLTGPPYEQYF. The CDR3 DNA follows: TGCAGTGCTAGATTTCTAACCGGGCCACCCTACGAGCAGTACTTC.

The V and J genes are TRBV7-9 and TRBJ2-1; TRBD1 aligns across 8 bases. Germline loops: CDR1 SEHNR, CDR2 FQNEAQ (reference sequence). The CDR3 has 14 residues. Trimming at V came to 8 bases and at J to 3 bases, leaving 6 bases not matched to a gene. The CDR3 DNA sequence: TGTGCCAGCGGTAGACAGGGGATCTACAATGAGCAGTTCTTC. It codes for CASGRQGIYNEQFF.

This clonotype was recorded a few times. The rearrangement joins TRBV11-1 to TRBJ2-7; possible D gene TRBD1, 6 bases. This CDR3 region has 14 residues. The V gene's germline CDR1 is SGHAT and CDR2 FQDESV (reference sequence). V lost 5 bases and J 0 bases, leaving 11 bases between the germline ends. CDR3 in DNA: TGTGCCAGCAGCCGAGAGGACAGCTCCTACGAGCAGTACTTC. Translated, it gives CASSREDSSYEQYF.

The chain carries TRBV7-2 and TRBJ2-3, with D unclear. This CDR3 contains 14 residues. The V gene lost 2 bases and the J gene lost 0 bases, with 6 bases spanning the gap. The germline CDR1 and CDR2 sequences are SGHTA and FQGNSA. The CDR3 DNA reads TGTGCCAGCAGCTTACAGGCCAGCACAGATACGCAGTATTTT. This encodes CASSLQASTDTQYF.

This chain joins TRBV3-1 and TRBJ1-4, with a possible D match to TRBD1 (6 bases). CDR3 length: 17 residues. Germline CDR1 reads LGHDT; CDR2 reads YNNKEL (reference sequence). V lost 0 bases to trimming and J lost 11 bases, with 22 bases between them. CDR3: CASSQDTGGRRLAKLFF. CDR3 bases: TGTGCCAGCAGCCAAGATACCGGGGGGCGGCGACTCGCTAAACTGTTTTTT.

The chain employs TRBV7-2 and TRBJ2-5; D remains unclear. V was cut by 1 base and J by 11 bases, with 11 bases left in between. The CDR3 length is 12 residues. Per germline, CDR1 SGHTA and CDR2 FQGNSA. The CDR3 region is CASSLGWREQYF. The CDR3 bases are TGTGCCAGCAGCTTAGGGTGGAGAGAGCAGTACTTC.

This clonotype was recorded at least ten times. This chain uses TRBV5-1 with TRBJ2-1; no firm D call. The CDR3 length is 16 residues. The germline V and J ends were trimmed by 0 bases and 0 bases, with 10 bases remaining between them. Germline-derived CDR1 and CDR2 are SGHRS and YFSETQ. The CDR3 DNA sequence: TGCGCCAGCAGCTTGGCGGCGGCGAGCTCCTACAATGAGCAGTTCTTC. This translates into CASSLAAASSYNEQFF.

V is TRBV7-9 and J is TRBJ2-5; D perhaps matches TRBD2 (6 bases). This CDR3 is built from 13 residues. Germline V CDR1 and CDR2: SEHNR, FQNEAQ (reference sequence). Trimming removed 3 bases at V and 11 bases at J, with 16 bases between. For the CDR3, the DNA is TGTGCCAGCAGCTTTTGGACTAATCGTGCACAGTACTTC. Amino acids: CASSFWTNRAQYF.